The clone carrying this T cell receptor (beta chain) has just one count. This sample stems from a study of PD-1 blockade in classical Hodgkin lymphoma. Assay used: immunoSEQ multiplex PCR; TCRdb lists only in-frame clones, some missing. Seen here are fewer than 8,500 clones, 86% observed once, and the top ten hold over 1.2%. Time point of the sample: cycle 4 day 1 (C4D1), after 6 weeks of nivolumab. Autologous stem cell transplantation was followed by relapse in every patient, and brentuximab vedotin exposure varied. CD4+ T cells were purified from thawed PBMCs by negative selection. The CDR3 has 17 residues. CDR1 is MNHEY and CDR2 is SMNVEV in the germline V gene (reference sequence). V was clipped by 2 bases and J by 6 bases; unmatched bases: 10.

This TCR was sampled from a human donor with classical Hodgkin lymphoma. The sample consisted of CD4+ T cells from blood, taken before the fourth cycle of nivolumab. The chain recombines TRBV27 with TRBJ1-2, with 12 bases aligning to TRBD1. The CDR3 sequence: CASSLRGPGQGADGYTF. DNA for the CDR3: TGTGCCAGCAGTTTAAGGGGGCCGGGACAGGGGGCGGATGGCTACACCTTC.